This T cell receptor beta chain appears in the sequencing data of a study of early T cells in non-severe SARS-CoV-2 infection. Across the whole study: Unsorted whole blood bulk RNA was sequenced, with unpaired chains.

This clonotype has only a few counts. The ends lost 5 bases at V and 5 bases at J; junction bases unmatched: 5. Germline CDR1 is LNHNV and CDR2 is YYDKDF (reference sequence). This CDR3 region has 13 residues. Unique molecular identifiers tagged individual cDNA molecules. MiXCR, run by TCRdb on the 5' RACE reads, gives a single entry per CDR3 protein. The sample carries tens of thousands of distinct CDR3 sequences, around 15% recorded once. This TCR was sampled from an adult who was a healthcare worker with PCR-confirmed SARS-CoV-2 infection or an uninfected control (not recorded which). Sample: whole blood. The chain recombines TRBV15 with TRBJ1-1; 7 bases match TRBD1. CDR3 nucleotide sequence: TGTGCCACCAGCGAAGGGGGCAAGACTGAAGCTTTCTTT. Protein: CATSEGGKTEAFF.